The present TCR beta chain was sequenced within a study of blood T cell repertoires in COVID-19. TCRdb's copy holds only in-frame clones and misses some; the assay was immunoSEQ multiplex PCR. The profile shows fewer than 350,000 clones, around 90% of them singletons. The CDR3 spans 15 residues. CDR1 and CDR2 from the germline V gene are MNHNY and SVGAGI (reference sequence). Trimming took 5 bases from V and 6 from J; bases not matched to a gene: 6. Sequencing was carried out using peripheral blood. The sequence was obtained from a man between 25 and 39 years old with COVID-19, enrolled during active disease. V is TRBV6-6 and J is TRBJ2-3; 12 bases are a match to TRBD2. The CDR3: CASSKRTSGADTQYF. DNA of the CDR3: TGTGCCAGCAGTAAAAGGACTAGCGGGGCGGATACGCAGTATTTT.